The entry that follows covers one T cell receptor (beta chain) sequence. This specimen comes from a study of blood T cell repertoires in COVID-19. Study-level background: The cDNA or gDNA used as material had been derived from T cells, B-cell-depleted T cells, or PBMCs.

The junction had 12 bases not matched to a gene; V was cut back by 2 bases and J by 5 bases. The CDR3 runs 17 residues. Germline-derived CDR1 and CDR2 are SNHLY and FYNNEI. Profiling relied on immunoSEQ multiplex PCR, and the TCRdb table lists in-frame clones only, not all of them. This sample has roughly 100,000 clones, with about 91% found just once. Sequencing was carried out using peripheral blood. The rearrangement joins TRBV2 to TRBJ2-1; 7 bases map to TRBD1. The source of this sequence is a human donor in a cohort sampled during active COVID-19. CDR3 region: CASSERGQETGNNEQFF. The DNA for the CDR3 is TGTGCCAGCAGTGAAAGGGGGCAAGAGACAGGTAACAATGAGCAGTTCTTC. The full variable domain, in which reference TRBV2 and TRBJ2-1 provide the parts outside the CDR3, is EPEVTQTPSHQVTQMGQEVILRCVPISNHLYFYWYRQILGQKVEFLVSFYNNEISEKSEIFDDQFSVERPDGSNFTLKIRSTKLEDSAMYFCASSERGQETGNNEQFFGPGTRLTVL.